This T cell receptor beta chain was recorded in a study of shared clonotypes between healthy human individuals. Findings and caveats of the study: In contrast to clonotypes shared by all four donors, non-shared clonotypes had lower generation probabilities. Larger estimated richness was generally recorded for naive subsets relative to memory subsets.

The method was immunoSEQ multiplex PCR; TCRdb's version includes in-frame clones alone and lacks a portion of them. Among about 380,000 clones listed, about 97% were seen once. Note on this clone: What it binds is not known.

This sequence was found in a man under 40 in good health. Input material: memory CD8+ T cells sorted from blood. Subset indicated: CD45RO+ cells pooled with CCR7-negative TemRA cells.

CDR3 region: CASSLTGTVYNEQFF. Written as DNA, the CDR3 is TGTGCCAGCAGCCTCACCGGGACTGTTTACAATGAGCAGTTCTTC. V gene TRBV7-3 combines with J gene TRBJ2-1, with a possible D match to TRBD2 (6 bases). Trimming pared 5 bases from V and 4 bases from J, leaving 15 bases between. Germline CDR1 is SGHTA and CDR2 is FQGTGA. The CDR3 has 15 amino acids. Full variable domain (remainder filled in from reference TRBV7-3 and TRBJ2-1): GAGVSQTPSNKVTEKGKYVELRCDPISGHTALYWYRQSLGQGPEFLIYFQGTGAADDSGLPNDRFFAVRPEGSVSTLKIQRTERGDSAVYLCASSLTGTVYNEQFFGPGTRLTVL.